This T cell receptor beta chain originates from a study of response to subunit inactivated influenza vaccine. Study-level findings and limits: The authors suggested that few new T cells are recruited per seasonal influenza vaccination.

Turning to this clonotype: Its antigen is not known.

Germline CDR1 SGHVS, CDR2 FNYEAQ. The CDR3 spans 14 residues. J lost 7 bases, V lost 7 bases, and 8 bases had no gene match. MiXCR was run by TCRdb on the RT-PCR reads, yielding one entry per CDR3 protein. The data contain more than 700,000 distinct CDR3 sequences, around 21% of them singletons. The rearrangement links TRBV7-6 to TRBJ2-1, with TRBD2 matching 9 bases. This TCR was recovered from a man in his fifties or sixties who received an inactivated influenza vaccine. The sample here was PBMCs from blood, taken 4 to 6 days after vaccination. The CDR3 loop is CASNAGGPRNEQFF. Written as DNA, the CDR3 is TGTGCCAGCAATGCGGGAGGGCCGAGGAATGAGCAGTTCTTC.